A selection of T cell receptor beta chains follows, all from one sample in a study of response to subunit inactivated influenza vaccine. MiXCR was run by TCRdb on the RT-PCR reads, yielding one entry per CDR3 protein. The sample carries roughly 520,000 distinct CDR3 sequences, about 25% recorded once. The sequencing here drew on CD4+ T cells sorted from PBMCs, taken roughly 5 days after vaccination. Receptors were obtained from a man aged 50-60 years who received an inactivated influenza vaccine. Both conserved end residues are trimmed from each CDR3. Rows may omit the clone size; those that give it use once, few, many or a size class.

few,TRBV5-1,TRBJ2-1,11,ASSIPGSHEQF
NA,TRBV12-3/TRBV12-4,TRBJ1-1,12,ASSSRVQSTEAF
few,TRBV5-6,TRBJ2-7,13,ASSPRGAVAYEQY
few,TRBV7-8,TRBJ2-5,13,ASSFPGRGQETQY
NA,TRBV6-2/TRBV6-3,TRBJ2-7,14,ASSSVAGVRVYEQY
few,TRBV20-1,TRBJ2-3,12,SARGRGSTDTQY
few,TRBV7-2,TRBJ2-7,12,ASSLQSQPNEQY
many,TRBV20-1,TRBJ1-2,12,SARVGQGGYGYT
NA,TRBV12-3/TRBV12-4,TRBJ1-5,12,ASSFRGQGQPQH
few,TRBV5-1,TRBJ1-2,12,ASSFLAGTYGYT
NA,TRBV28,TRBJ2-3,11,ASYGQLTDTQY
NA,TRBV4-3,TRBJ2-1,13,ASSQDWDSYNEQF
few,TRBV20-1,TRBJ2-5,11,SAGPGRQETQY
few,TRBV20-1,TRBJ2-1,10,SAPRYYNEQF
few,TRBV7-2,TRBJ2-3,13,ASSLVGRGTDTQY
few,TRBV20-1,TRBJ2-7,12,SGADRARSYEQY
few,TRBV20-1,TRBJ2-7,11,SVTGTGTYEQY
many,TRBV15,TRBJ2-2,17,ATSRDVIRSGWNTGELF
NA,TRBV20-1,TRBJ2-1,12,SARMWGAYNEQF
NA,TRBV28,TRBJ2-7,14,ASSGTSGKSPYEQY
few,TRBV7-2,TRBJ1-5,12,ASSFRRGSQPQH
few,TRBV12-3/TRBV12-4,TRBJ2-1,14,ASSLGTSGGLNEQF
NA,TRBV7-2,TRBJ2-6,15,ASSERQGRTGANVLT
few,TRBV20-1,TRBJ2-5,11,SASPQGAKTQY
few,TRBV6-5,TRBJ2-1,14,ASSFVTSGGAGEQF
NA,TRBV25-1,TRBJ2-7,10,ASKKEDYEQY
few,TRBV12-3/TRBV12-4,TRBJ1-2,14,ASSPPSAGGTYGYT
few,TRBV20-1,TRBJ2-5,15,SARSGLAGGYQETQY